These 31 T cell receptor beta chains originate from one sample sequenced in a study of cytomegalovirus exposure and HLA in healthy donors. Primers for the PCR totalled 60 Vbeta and 13 Jbeta. Sequencing used immunoSEQ multiplex PCR; TCRdb keeps in-frame clones, though not all of them. This sample has 40,000 to 60,000 clones, with approximately 77% found just once. Material for sequencing was PBMCs. These receptors came from a woman in her forties or fifties in good health and CMV-seronegative.

V and J are TRBV5-1 and TRBJ2-7, with a tentative D call TRBD1 (5 bases). The germline gives CDR1 SGHRS, CDR2 YFSETQ. The CDR3 has 12 residues. V dropped 4 bases and J dropped 3 bases, with 8 bases sitting between them. As DNA, the CDR3 is TGCGCCAGCAGCCTGCAGGGCTACGAGCAGTACTTC. This translates into CASSLQGYEQYF.

J is TRBJ2-1 and V is TRBV4-1; the D gene is possibly TRBD2 (7 bases). In germline, CDR1 is MGHRA, CDR2 YSYEKL. The CDR3 runs 17 residues. V lost 5 bases and J lost 1, with 18 bases in between. CDR3 bases: TGCGCCAGCAGCGAAGTATGGGGGGGCGAGTCCTACAATGAGCAGTTCTTC. This translates into CASSEVWGGESYNEQFF.

The table lists this clone with a count of one. The chain carries TRBV7-8 and TRBJ1-3, with D unresolved. Per germline, CDR1 SGHVS and CDR2 FQNEAQ. The CDR3 totals 12 residues. Trimming removed 2 bases at V and 8 bases at J, with 7 bases between. The CDR3 protein is CASSLSSDTIYF. CDR3 sequence (DNA): TGTGCCAGCAGCTTATCTTCAGACACCATATATTTT.

The chain combines TRBV6-1 with TRBJ2-1, with 10 bases identical to TRBD1. Germline CDR1 is MNHNS and CDR2 is SASEGT. The V segment lost 4 bases and the J segment 5 bases; nucleotides outside the gene matches: 2. This CDR3 spans 14 amino acids. DNA for the CDR3: TGTGCCAGCAGTGCCGGGACAGGGGACAATGAGCAGTTCTTC. Its protein product is CASSAGTGDNEQFF.

As concerns this clone: Distinct nucleotide sequences in the sample also encode this CDR3. The chain carries TRBV7-2 and TRBJ1-5; a possible D gene is TRBD1 (6 bases). The V end lost 5 bases, the J end lost 7 bases, and 12 bases lay between the germline ends. The germline gives CDR1 SGHTA, CDR2 FQGNSA. The CDR3 is 13 residues long. The CDR3: CASSRTVNQPQHF. The CDR3 DNA sequence: TGTGCCAGCAGCAGGACAGTCAACCAGCCCCAGCATTTT. Full variable domain (remainder filled in from reference TRBV7-2 and TRBJ1-5): GAGVSQSPSNKVTEKGKDVELRCDPISGHTALYWYRQSLGQGLEFLIYFQGNSAPDKSGLPSDRFSAERTGGSVSTLTIQRTQQEDSAVYLCASSRTVNQPQHFGDGTRLSIL.

This rearrangement joins TRBV27 to TRBJ1-1; TRBD1 matches 8 bases. Per the germline V gene, CDR1 is MNHEY and CDR2 is SMNVEV (reference sequence). This CDR3 is 16 amino acids long. Trimming took 3 bases from V and 0 from J; bases not matched to a gene: 6. The DNA of the CDR3 is TGTGCCAGCAGTTTCCGGACAGGGCACATGAACACTGAAGCTTTCTTT. Protein product: CASSFRTGHMNTEAFF.

The V call is TRBV19, the J call TRBJ1-5; tentatively, D is TRBD1 (5 bases). Trimming shortened V by 2 bases and J by 2 bases, and 7 bases separated the two germline ends. Germline CDR1 LNHDA, CDR2 SQIVND (reference sequence). The CDR3 consists of 14 residues. CDR3 loop: CASSIQGGNQPQHF. CDR3 nucleotide sequence: TGTGCCAGTAGTATACAAGGGGGCAATCAGCCCCAGCATTTT.

CDR3 nucleotides: TGTGCCAGCAGGCCGGCGGGGGCCCCTCTTCATGAGCAGTTCTTC. This encodes CASRPAGAPLHEQFF. The rearrangement links TRBV6-5 to TRBJ2-1; D perhaps matches TRBD2 (7 bases). V was pared by 6 bases and J by 8 bases, with 20 bases between. The CDR3 length is 15 residues. The germline CDR1 and CDR2 sequences are MNHEY and SVGAGI.

V is TRBV18 and J is TRBJ2-1; D is possibly TRBD2 (6 bases). Looked up from germline, CDR1 is KGHSH and CDR2 is LQKENI. The germline V and J ends were trimmed by 0 bases and 2 bases, with 11 bases remaining between them. The CDR3 totals 16 residues. The chain's CDR3 is CASSPPWGETYNEQFF. The CDR3 DNA sequence: TGTGCCAGCTCACCACCTTGGGGGGAAACCTACAATGAGCAGTTCTTC.

V usage is TRBV6-6 and J usage is TRBJ2-5; a weak D match, TRBD1 (6 bases). Germline V gene data show CDR1 as MNHNY and CDR2 as SVGAGI (reference sequence). V gave up 2 bases and J gave up 0 bases, with 7 bases separating them. This CDR3 spans 14 amino acids. In DNA form, the CDR3 reads TGTGCCAGCAGTTACCGACAGGACCAAGAGACCCAGTACTTC. Amino acids: CASSYRQDQETQYF.

A note on this clone: Within the sample, other DNA sequences also encode this same CDR3. The gene calls are TRBV19 and TRBJ2-3, with 12 bases matching TRBD2. In germline, CDR1 is LNHDA, CDR2 SQIVND (reference sequence). The CDR3 has 15 residues. Germline trimming cut 3 bases from V and 6 bases from J; bases unmatched to any gene: 4. CDR3 protein: CASSMTSGSFDTQYF. CDR3 nucleotide sequence: TGTGCCAGTAGTATGACTAGCGGGAGTTTTGATACGCAGTATTTT.

V and J are TRBV6-1 and TRBJ1-2; D remains ambiguous. V lost 3 bases and J 7 bases, leaving 15 bases between the germline ends. Germline-derived CDR1 and CDR2 are MNHNS and SASEGT. This CDR3 has 14 residues. Here the CDR3 DNA reads TGTGCCAGCAGTGAGCCGTGGGAGGCCACTGGCTACACCTTC. Its translation is CASSEPWEATGYTF.

The chain recombines TRBV6-1 with TRBJ1-4; TRBD1 aligns across 10 bases. Germline loops: CDR1 MNHNS, CDR2 SASEGT. The CDR3 sequence is 14 residues long. V gave up 6 bases and J gave up 10 bases; unmatched junction bases: 8. The DNA of the CDR3 is TGTGCCAGCAGGGACAGGGGGGGACTTCTAAAACTGTTTTTT. This translates into CASRDRGGLLKLFF.

This chain connects TRBV5-1 to TRBJ2-2; D gene unclear. CDR3 size: 15 residues. The germline V gene encodes CDR1 SGHRS and CDR2 YFSETQ. V was shortened by 6 bases and J by 2 bases, with 14 bases between the two germline ends. The CDR3 nucleotides are TGCGCCAGCATTTCCGACACTTACAACACCGGGGAGCTGTTTTTT. Translation gives CASISDTYNTGELFF.

In regard to this clone: The same CDR3 can be traced to other DNA sequences in this sample. V and J are TRBV5-1 and TRBJ2-6, with D possibly matching TRBD1 (5 bases). From germline, CDR1 is SGHRS and CDR2 YFSETQ. The germline V and J ends were trimmed by 3 bases and 1 base, with 5 bases remaining between them. CDR3 length equals 14 residues. CDR3 amino acids: CASSSGSGANVLTF. The CDR3 bases are TGCGCCAGCAGCTCAGGGTCTGGGGCCAACGTCCTGACTTTC.

The CDR3 loop reads CASLSGQQETQYF. The CDR3 DNA is TGTGCCAGCCTTAGTGGACAGCAAGAGACCCAGTACTTC. V gene TRBV28 combines with J gene TRBJ2-5, with TRBD1 as a possible D gene (6 bases). V was cut by 8 bases and J by 2 bases, with 12 bases left in between. The length of the CDR3 is 13 residues. Germline V gene lookup returns CDR1 MDHEN and CDR2 SYDVKM.

The gene calls are TRBV19 and TRBJ2-2; tentative D call: TRBD1 (6 bases). The germline V and J ends were trimmed by 5 bases and 4 bases, with 20 bases remaining between them. CDR3 size: 17 residues. The germline V gene has CDR1 LNHDA and CDR2 SQIVND (reference sequence). The CDR3 sequence: CASSPWGLLGGTGELFF. As DNA, the CDR3 is TGTGCCAGTAGTCCATGGGGGCTACTAGGGGGCACCGGGGAGCTGTTTTTT.

The chain employs TRBV18 and TRBJ2-1; 14 bases agree with TRBD2. This CDR3 has 13 residues. Losses at the gene ends were 6 bases for V and 8 bases for J; bases not matched to a gene: 0. Germline V gives CDR1 KGHSH, CDR2 LQKENI. The CDR3 region is CASSGLAGDEQFF. The CDR3, as DNA: TGTGCCAGCTCGGGACTAGCGGGAGATGAGCAGTTCTTC.

This clone was seen more than once but under ten times. The rearrangement links TRBV7-2 to TRBJ2-5; D possibly corresponds to TRBD2 (7 bases). Deletions cut 6 bases from V and 4 bases from J, with 9 bases between. CDR1 and CDR2 (germline): SGHTA, FQGNSA. The CDR3 length is 12 residues. The CDR3 bases are TGTGCCAGCAGGGGAGGGGGAGAGACCCAGTACTTC. Protein: CASRGGGETQYF.

This chain links TRBV7-2 with TRBJ1-6; perhaps TRBD1 as D (6 bases). Trimming took 5 bases from V and 7 from J, leaving 15 bases between them. The CDR3 totals 15 residues. Germline loops: CDR1 SGHTA, CDR2 FQGNSA. In DNA, the CDR3 is TGTGCCAGCAGCGAGACAGGCTCACGGAATTCACCCCTCCACTTT. This codes for CASSETGSRNSPLHF. Complete variable domain (other parts from reference TRBV7-2 and TRBJ1-6): GAGVSQSPSNKVTEKGKDVELRCDPISGHTALYWYRQSLGQGLEFLIYFQGNSAPDKSGLPSDRFSAERTGGSVSTLTIQRTQQEDSAVYLCASSETGSRNSPLHFGNGTRLTVT.

The rearrangement uses TRBV5-8 and TRBJ2-3, with 7 positions matching TRBD1. Trimming at V came to 4 bases and at J to 0 bases, leaving 8 bases not matched to a gene. The germline V gene has CDR1 SGHTS and CDR2 YDEGEE. The CDR3 runs to 16 residues. CDR3 in amino acids: CASSPPAGGSTDTQYF. CDR3 sequence (DNA): TGTGCCAGCAGCCCGCCGGCAGGGGGAAGCACAGATACGCAGTATTTT.

This chain links TRBV25-1 with TRBJ2-5; weak D call: TRBD1 (5 bases). CDR3 length: 15 amino acids. V gave up 2 bases and J gave up 5 bases, with 15 bases separating them. Germline V gene lookup returns CDR1 MGHDK and CDR2 SYGVNS. Written as DNA, the CDR3 is TGTGCCAGCAGTGAAATCGGTCAGGGTGTGGAGACCCAGTACTTC. Translating gives CASSEIGQGVETQYF.

The chain is built from TRBV6-5 and TRBJ2-7; D not resolved. The CDR3 spans 15 residues. Germline V gives CDR1 MNHEY, CDR2 SVGAGI. Trimming took 0 bases from V and 0 from J, leaving 9 bases between them. CDR3 DNA: TGTGCCAGCAGTTACTCGGAGTACGACTCCTACGAGCAGTACTTC. Translation gives CASSYSEYDSYEQYF.

This chain connects TRBV7-8 to TRBJ1-6; D gene ambiguous. The CDR3 spans 15 residues. CDR1 is SGHVS, CDR2 FQNEAQ, per germline. The V end was cut by 2 bases, the J end by 7 bases, with 12 bases between. The CDR3 is CASSLSTRSNSPLHF. The CDR3 coding sequence is TGTGCCAGCAGCTTAAGTACTAGGTCCAATTCACCCCTCCACTTT.

This chain connects TRBV11-2 to TRBJ1-1; D may be TRBD1 (5 bases). This CDR3 spans 13 amino acids. The germline V and J ends were trimmed by 5 bases and 1 base, with 8 bases remaining between them. From germline, CDR1 is SGHAT and CDR2 FQNNGV. The DNA for the CDR3 is TGTGCCAGCAGCCAAGGACAGAACACTGAAGCTTTCTTT. Its translation: CASSQGQNTEAFF.

This clone was detected only a few times. The chain carries TRBV2 and TRBJ2-7; D unclear. Germline CDR1 is SNHLY and CDR2 is FYNNEI. Between the trimmed V and J ends, which lost 8 bases and 2 bases, there was a span of 13 bases. CDR3 length equals 13 residues. The CDR3 protein is CASCGVAAYEQYF. CDR3 coding DNA: TGTGCCAGCTGTGGGGTGGCGGCCTACGAGCAGTACTTC.

The chain combines TRBV28 with TRBJ2-5; D not resolved. Trimming took 6 bases from V and 3 from J, leaving 5 bases between them. The germline V gene encodes CDR1 MDHEN and CDR2 SYDVKM. The CDR3 has 11 residues. The CDR3: CASRREETQYF. CDR3 DNA sequence: TGTGCCAGCAGGCGAGAAGAGACCCAGTACTTC.

The CDR3 sequence is CASSAQGRQETQYF. CDR3 bases: TGCGCCAGCAGCGCTCAGGGGCGGCAAGAGACCCAGTACTTC. The rearrangement links TRBV5-1 to TRBJ2-5, with a possible D match to TRBD1 (6 bases). Per germline, CDR1 SGHRS and CDR2 YFSETQ. Trimming pared 4 bases from V and 2 bases from J, leaving 12 bases between. The CDR3 consists of 14 residues.

The chain employs TRBV9 and TRBJ2-4, with D maybe TRBD1 (6 bases). The CDR3 contains 15 residues. V lost 0 bases and J 5 bases, leaving 12 bases between the germline ends. Germline V gene data show CDR1 as SGDLS and CDR2 as YYNGEE. The CDR3 sequence is CASSVEDSPQNIQYF. DNA for the CDR3: TGTGCCAGCAGCGTAGAGGACAGCCCCCAAAACATTCAGTACTTC. Combining the CDR3 with reference TRBV9 and TRBJ2-4 gives the whole variable domain DSGVTQTPKHLITATGQRVTLRCSPRSGDLSVYWYQQSLDQGLQFLIQYYNGEERAKGNILERFSAQQFPDLHSELNLSSLELGDSALYFCASSVEDSPQNIQYFGAGTRLSVL.

CDR3 residues: CSVTLFYEQYF. Here the CDR3 DNA reads TGCAGCGTGACACTTTTCTACGAGCAGTACTTC. J is TRBJ2-7 and V is TRBV29-1; D is undetermined. Germline V gives CDR1 SQVTM, CDR2 ANQGSEA. V lost 6 bases to trimming and J lost 3 bases, with 9 bases between them. The CDR3 runs 11 residues.

The chain has TRBV7-9 and TRBJ2-5; D may be TRBD1 (6 bases). Looked up from germline, CDR1 is SEHNR and CDR2 is FQNEAQ (reference sequence). The V end was cut by 5 bases, the J end by 5 bases, with 15 bases between. This CDR3 comprises 14 residues. Written as DNA, the CDR3 is TGTGCCAGCAGCCCCGGACAGAATTGGGAGACCCAGTACTTC. Translating gives CASSPGQNWETQYF.